The 3 T cell receptor beta chains presented below share a single source sample, sequenced in a study of cytomegalovirus exposure and HLA in healthy donors. 60 Vbeta and 13 Jbeta primers were used in PCR. The protocol was immunoSEQ multiplex PCR, while the TCRdb copy is restricted to in-frame clones and leaves out a portion. The sample shows about 77,000 clones, over 65% of them seen only once. Sequenced: PBMCs. Source of these receptors: a man in his forties in good health and CMV-seronegative.

The CDR3 nucleotides are TGTGCCAGTCTCCCCGGGACTAGCGTTTACAATGAGCAGTTCTTC. It encodes CASLPGTSVYNEQFF. The chain links TRBV6-1 to TRBJ2-1; 10 nucleotides line up with TRBD2. The V segment lost 9 bases and the J segment 4 bases; nucleotides outside the gene matches: 9. This CDR3 has 15 residues. CDR1 is MNHNS, CDR2 SASEGT, per germline.

This clone has a handful of counts. The chain has TRBV7-9 and TRBJ1-5; D gene uncertain. The CDR3 covers 13 residues. Trimming took 1 base from V and 6 from J, leaving 7 bases between them. In germline, CDR1 is SEHNR, CDR2 FQNEAQ (reference sequence). CDR3 residues: CASSLGSSQPQHF. The CDR3 DNA is TGTGCCAGCAGCTTAGGTTCTAGTCAGCCCCAGCATTTT.

The rearrangement links TRBV27 to TRBJ2-1; D is possibly TRBD2 (5 bases). The germline V gene has CDR1 MNHEY and CDR2 SMNVEV (reference sequence). Trimming left V 6 bases short and J 3 bases short, with 12 bases between. CDR3 length: 14 residues. CDR3 DNA: TGTGCCAGCAGCGCCCTGGGGAGCTACAATGAGCAGTTCTTC. Residues: CASSALGSYNEQFF.